Sequencing of this TCR beta chain was carried out in a study of shared clonotypes between healthy human individuals. Study-level background: Used for every donor were three CD4 naive, three CD4 memory, two CD8 naive and one CD8 memory plate. Study results and limitations: Generally, naive subsets (rather than memory subsets) showed larger estimated richness. Non-shared clonotypes showed lower generation probabilities than clonotypes common to all four donors.

The authors distributed each subset's genomic DNA evenly over several immunoSEQ plates. Assay used: immunoSEQ multiplex PCR; TCRdb lists only in-frame clones, some missing. The profile covers about 2 million clones, with 90% to 95% appearing a single time and 0.13% taken by the ten largest. Germline CDR1 reads SGHTA; CDR2 reads FQGTGA. The ends were cut back, 5 bases at V and 4 bases at J, with 8 bases in the middle. The CDR3 contains 13 residues. With respect to this clone: Its specificity is not known.

The sequenced sample consisted of naive CD4+ T cells sorted from blood. Regarding subset: CD45RA+ positively selected. This clonotype was obtained from a man aged 18 to 29 in good health. The gene calls are TRBV7-3 and TRBJ2-2; D may correspond to TRBD1 or TRBD2 (5 bases each). Written as DNA, the CDR3 is TGTGCCAGCAGCCAGAGGGGCACCGGGGAGCTGTTTTTT. This codes for CASSQRGTGELFF.